These 23 T cell receptor beta chains originate from one sample sequenced in a study of early T cells in non-severe SARS-CoV-2 infection. TCRdb analysed the 5' RACE reads with MiXCR anew, one entry per CDR3 protein. Counted here are around 83,000 distinct CDR3 sequences, approximately 12% occurring once; the ten biggest clones make up 3.5% to 5%. The specimen was whole blood, collected at baseline. The receptor source for this set is an adult who was a healthcare worker with PCR-confirmed SARS-CoV-2 infection or an uninfected control (not recorded which).

This clonotype has only a few counts. J is TRBJ2-5 and V is TRBV29-1, with unresolved D. Germline V lookup: CDR1 SQVTM, CDR2 ANQGSEA. The CDR3 covers 13 residues. V lost 5 bases to trimming and J lost 1 base, with 11 bases between them. DNA of the CDR3: TGCAGCGTTCAGGACGGCGTCCAAGAGACCCAGTACTTC. It specifies CSVQDGVQETQYF.

V and J are TRBV7-2 and TRBJ2-1, with 7 bases aligning to TRBD2. This CDR3 has 15 residues. Trimming removed 1 base from V and 10 bases from J; junction bases left unmatched: 10. Germline V lookup: CDR1 SGHTA, CDR2 FQGNSA. The CDR3 coding sequence is TGTGCCAGCAGCTTAGTAGGTGCGGGAGTCGGGGAGCAGTTCTTC. This encodes CASSLVGAGVGEQFF. Looking up the rest from reference TRBV7-2 and TRBJ2-1 gives the full variable domain: GAGVSQSPSNKVTEKGKDVELRCDPISGHTALYWYRQSLGQGLEFLIYFQGNSAPDKSGLPSDRFSAERTGGSVSTLTIQRTQQEDSAVYLCASSLVGAGVGEQFFGPGTRLTVL.

This clonotype was counted once. The V and J genes are TRBV4-2 and TRBJ1-4; possible D gene TRBD1, 5 bases. Germline values: CDR1 LGHNA, CDR2 YNFKEQ. V shed 0 bases and J shed 8 bases, with 19 bases lying between them. The CDR3 has 17 amino acids. The CDR3 loop reads CASSQDVSTVGGEKLFF. Written as DNA, the CDR3 is TGTGCCAGCAGCCAAGATGTGTCGACAGTGGGAGGGGAAAAACTGTTTTTT.

The chain joins TRBV20-1 to TRBJ1-1, with D possibly matching TRBD1 (6 bases). V was trimmed by 2 bases and J by 0 bases, leaving 13 bases between them. The CDR3 is made up of 15 amino acids. Germline V gives CDR1 DFQATT, CDR2 SNEGSKA (reference sequence). The CDR3: CSARTRTVLNTEAFF. The CDR3 nucleotides read TGCAGTGCTAGAACAAGGACAGTGCTGAACACTGAAGCTTTCTTT.

This clonotype has at least ten counts. V and J are TRBV9 and TRBJ2-5; perhaps TRBD2 as D (6 bases). V was cut by 4 bases and J by 4 bases, with 11 bases left in between. The length of the CDR3 is 13 residues. Per germline, CDR1 SGDLS and CDR2 YYNGEE. The chain's CDR3 is CASSPGLRETQYF. The DNA of the CDR3 is TGTGCCAGCAGCCCGGGACTTAGAGAGACCCAGTACTTC.

This clonotype occurred many times. The chain recombines TRBV27 with TRBJ1-1; D is unclear. The CDR3 covers 13 residues. CDR1 is MNHEY, CDR2 SMNVEV, per germline (reference sequence). The V and J ends lost 8 bases and 5 bases respectively, with 15 bases between them. The CDR3 region is CASANSGKTEAFF. DNA of the CDR3: TGTGCCAGCGCGAACAGTGGAAAGACTGAAGCTTTCTTT.

This clonotype was picked up a small number of times. The chain employs TRBV5-1 and TRBJ2-7; the D is unclear. From germline, CDR1 is SGHRS and CDR2 YFSETQ. This CDR3 has 15 residues. V was clipped by 0 bases and J by 3 bases, with 13 bases between them. In DNA form, the CDR3 reads TGCGCCAGCAGCTTGGTATCAGAACCTCTCTACGAGCAGTACTTC. Its protein product is CASSLVSEPLYEQYF.

This clonotype showed up many times. The chain combines TRBV7-8 with TRBJ2-7; D gene ambiguous. The CDR3 loop spans 14 amino acids. Trimming stripped 2 bases from V and 2 bases from J, with 10 bases between. CDR1 and CDR2 (germline): SGHVS, FQNEAQ. The CDR3 spells CASSLTSKAYEQYF. CDR3 DNA sequence: TGTGCCAGCAGCTTAACATCCAAGGCCTACGAGCAGTACTTC. Using reference TRBV7-8 and TRBJ2-7 for the parts outside the CDR3, the full variable domain is GAGVSQSPRYKVAKRGQDVALRCDPISGHVSLFWYQQALGQGPEFLTYFQNEAQLDKSGLPSDRFFAERPEGSVSTLKIQRTQQEDSAVYLCASSLTSKAYEQYFGPGTRLTVT.

A few counts support this clonotype. The J gene is TRBJ1-2, the V gene TRBV9; D possibly corresponds to TRBD1 (5 bases). V was cut by 4 bases and J by 1 base, with 14 bases left in between. The CDR3 is 15 amino acids. The V gene's germline CDR1 is SGDLS and CDR2 YYNGEE. The CDR3 bases are TGTGCCAGCAGCACCTCGACAGCGTATAACTATGGCTACACCTTC. Protein sequence: CASSTSTAYNYGYTF.

Many counts were recorded for this clonotype. V is TRBV18 and J is TRBJ1-2; tentatively, D is TRBD1 (5 bases). Germline assignment: CDR1 KGHSH and CDR2 LQKENI. The CDR3 runs to 13 residues. V lost 1 base and J 6 bases, leaving 9 bases between the germline ends. CDR3 DNA sequence: TGTGCCAGCTCACCACAGGGGATAGATGGCTACACCTTC. Amino acids: CASSPQGIDGYTF.

This clonotype was counted many times. The V and J genes are TRBV5-4 and TRBJ2-3; no reliable D call. V was pared by 4 bases and J by 5 bases, with 11 bases between. CDR3 length: 13 amino acids. CDR1 is SGHNT and CDR2 is YYREEE in the germline V gene (reference sequence). CDR3 coding DNA: TGTGCCAGCAGCCACGTTGGCGAAGATACGCAGTATTTT. Residues: CASSHVGEDTQYF.

This clonotype was detected only a few times. The CDR3 coding sequence is TGTGCCAGCAGCCCCGGAGCAGGGGAGGCCGGGGAGCTGTTTTTT. Translating it yields CASSPGAGEAGELFF. V usage is TRBV7-9 and J usage is TRBJ2-2, with D perhaps being TRBD1 or TRBD2 (6 bases each). The CDR3 is 15 residues long. CDR1 is SEHNR, CDR2 FQNEAQ, per germline (reference sequence). Trimming took 5 bases from V and 6 from J, leaving 16 bases between them.

This clonotype is deemed medium-sized (0.01 to 0.1%). The CDR3 DNA reads as TGTGCCAGCAGCTTAGGCCTCCTCGAGACCACAGATACGCAGTATTTT. This encodes CASSLGLLETTDTQYF. The J gene is TRBJ2-3, the V gene TRBV7-9; D is unclear. The V and J ends lost 1 base and 2 bases respectively, with 13 bases between them. The CDR3 is 16 residues long. CDR1 is SEHNR and CDR2 is FQNEAQ in the germline V gene (reference sequence).

This clonotype was detected only a few times. The rearrangement joins TRBV14 to TRBJ1-4; D gene ambiguous. Trimming left V 1 base short and J 5 bases short, with 17 bases between. Germline CDR1 is SGHDN and CDR2 is FVKESK. The CDR3 has 17 amino acids. The CDR3 region is CASSQGVTTIRNEKLFF. In DNA, the CDR3 is TGTGCCAGCAGCCAAGGGGTCACGACTATTCGGAATGAAAAACTGTTTTTT.

The DNA of the CDR3 is TGTGCCAGCAGTCCCGGGCCTGATACGCAGTATTTT. Residues: CASSPGPDTQYF. This chain links TRBV6-6 with TRBJ2-3; no clear D gene. Between the trimmed V and J ends, which lost 5 bases and 6 bases, there was a span of 9 bases. In germline, CDR1 is MNHNY, CDR2 SVGAGI (reference sequence). There are 12 residues in the CDR3.

This clonotype has just a few counts. The chain links TRBV6-6 to TRBJ2-3; tentatively, D is TRBD2 (5 bases). V was trimmed by 7 bases and J by 8 bases, leaving 13 bases between them. This CDR3 has 12 residues. Germline assignment: CDR1 MNHNY and CDR2 SVGAGI (reference sequence). CDR3 in amino acids: CASTSTGITQYF. The CDR3 coding sequence is TGTGCCAGCACCTCGACGGGGATTACGCAGTATTTT.

The chain uses TRBV19 and TRBJ2-3; TRBD1 might be the D (6 bases). The CDR3 has 15 amino acids. The germline V gene encodes CDR1 LNHDA and CDR2 SQIVND (reference sequence). Trimming stripped 5 bases from V and 5 bases from J, with 17 bases between. CDR3 DNA: TGTGCCAGTAGTTTCGGGGACACTCTACGAGATACGCAGTATTTT. Protein product: CASSFGDTLRDTQYF.

This clonotype appeared a few times. The V call is TRBV15, the J call TRBJ2-5, with a possible D match to TRBD1 (5 bases). Trimming stripped 0 bases from V and 5 bases from J, with 7 bases between. This CDR3 has 13 amino acids. Germline V gives CDR1 LNHNV, CDR2 YYDKDF (reference sequence). CDR3 sequence (DNA): TGTGCCACCAGCAGAGAAAACAGGGAGACCCAGTACTTC. This translates into CATSRENRETQYF. The entire variable domain, with the rest obtained from reference TRBV15 and TRBJ2-5, is as follows: DAMVIQNPRYQVTQFGKPVTLSCSQTLNHNVMYWYQQKSSQAPKLLFHYYDKDFNNEADTPDNFQSRRPNTSFCFLDIRSPGLGDTAMYLCATSRENRETQYFGPGTRLLVL.

This clonotype was seen only a few times. V is TRBV21-1 and J is TRBJ1-1; the table's D gene call, TRBD1, was not cross checked with the DNA. TRBV21-1 is marked as a pseudogene. CDR3 length: 11 amino acids. CDR3 nucleotide sequence: TGTGCCAGCAGCGGCAGGGGTGAAGCTTTCTTT. This encodes CASSGRGEAFF.

The chain has TRBV12-3 or TRBV12-4 and TRBJ1-6; no firm D call. The CDR3 is 12 amino acids. V was shortened by 3 bases and J by 15 bases, with 12 bases between the two germline ends. CDR3 sequence reads: CASSFSPSGLHF. For the CDR3, the DNA is TGTGCCAGCAGTTTTAGCCCCTCGGGCCTCCACTTT.

This clonotype was counted ten times or more. V is TRBV3-1 and J is TRBJ2-1; no firm D call. Germline V gene sequence: CDR1 LGHDT, CDR2 YNNKEL (reference sequence). The CDR3 sequence is 11 residues long. Trimming stripped 2 bases from V and 10 bases from J, with 6 bases between. CDR3 bases: TGTGCCAGCAGCCAAAGCAGGGAGCAGTTCTTC. Translated, it gives CASSQSREQFF.

The CDR3 is CASSRDRGNNQPQHF. DNA for the CDR3: TGTGCCAGCAGTAGAGACAGGGGAAACAATCAGCCCCAGCATTTT. The rearrangement joins TRBV12-3 or TRBV12-4 to TRBJ1-5; 8 nucleotides agree with TRBD1. The V segment lost 5 bases and the J segment 3 bases; nucleotides outside the gene matches: 6. This CDR3 is 15 amino acids long.

This chain links TRBV29-1 with TRBJ2-7; D call uncertain. Germline CDR1 is SQVTM and CDR2 is ANQGSEA. V shed 7 bases and J shed 2 bases, with 15 bases lying between them. The CDR3 covers 13 residues. The CDR3 reads CSAKGIQTYEQYF. CDR3 in DNA: TGCAGCGCCAAGGGTATCCAAACCTACGAGCAGTACTTC.